Below are 26 T cell receptor beta chains sequenced from a single sample in a study of T-cell reconstitution after alpha-beta-depleted transplantation in children. Unique molecular identifiers were incorporated into the prepared TCRbeta library. MiXCR was run by TCRdb on the PCR reads, yielding one entry per CDR3 protein. The sample consists of 700,000 or so distinct CDR3 sequences, under 15% of them appearing once. The sample here was PBMCs, taken before TCRalphabeta/CD19-depleted stem cell transplant. These receptors came from a girl aged 2 to 10 with congenital amegakaryocytic thrombocytopenia, due to receive a stem cell transplant.

This clonotype was detected a few times. The genes are TRBV29-1 and TRBJ2-4, with D possibly being TRBD2 (5 bases). Germline V gene lookup returns CDR1 SQVTM and CDR2 ANQGSEA. The V and J ends lost 7 bases and 8 bases respectively, with 15 bases between them. The CDR3 is 12 amino acids. CDR3 in amino acids: CSAAGPGDIQYF. CDR3 coding DNA: TGCAGCGCCGCCGGACCCGGGGACATTCAGTACTTC.

In its sample, this clonotype was seen many times. This chain links TRBV27 with TRBJ1-2; D is undetermined. Trimming took off 3 bases at V and 3 bases at J, with 8 bases between the two ends. The CDR3 has 13 residues. CDR1 is MNHEY and CDR2 is SMNVEV in the germline V gene (reference sequence). CDR3 sequence: CASSLNAYYGYTF. CDR3 DNA sequence: TGTGCCAGCAGTTTGAACGCATACTATGGCTACACCTTC.

This sequence joins TRBV28 and TRBJ2-7; D is unclear. Deletions cut 5 bases from V and 7 bases from J, with 9 bases between. CDR1 and CDR2 from the germline V gene are MDHEN and SYDVKM. The CDR3 is 11 residues long. CDR3 loop: CASSQNPEQYF. The CDR3 DNA reads TGTGCCAGCAGTCAGAACCCAGAGCAGTACTTC.

This clonotype occurred many times. This chain uses TRBV5-5 with TRBJ2-1; the D is unclear. This CDR3 spans 13 amino acids. Germline V gives CDR1 SGHKS, CDR2 YYEKEE (reference sequence). Trimming shortened V by 1 base and J by 5 bases, and 7 bases separated the two germline ends. CDR3 coding DNA: TGTGCCAGCAGCTTGCCCGTGAACAATGAGCAGTTCTTC. Protein sequence: CASSLPVNNEQFF. Combining the CDR3 with reference TRBV5-5 and TRBJ2-1 gives the whole variable domain DAGVTQSPTHLIKTRGQQVTLRCSPISGHKSVSWYQQVLGQGPQFIFQYYEKEERGRGNFPDRFSARQFPNYSSELNVNALLLGDSALYLCASSLPVNNEQFFGPGTRLTVL.

This clonotype was detected many times. The rearrangement joins TRBV6-1 to TRBJ2-1, with 7 nucleotides matching TRBD2. Germline V gene data show CDR1 as MNHNS and CDR2 as SASEGT. The CDR3 is 15 residues long. Trimming at V came to 8 bases and at J to 12 bases, leaving 19 bases not matched to a gene. The CDR3 protein is CASGETGTTPHLQFF. For the CDR3, the DNA is TGTGCCAGCGGGGAGACCGGGACTACGCCCCATTTGCAGTTCTTC.

This clonotype was counted many times. The chain uses TRBV20-1 and TRBJ1-1, with unresolved D. V shed 1 base and J shed 1 base, with 19 bases lying between them. Germline values: CDR1 DFQATT, CDR2 SNEGSKA (reference sequence). This CDR3 has 17 amino acids. CDR3 nucleotide sequence: TGCAGTGCTAGAGTCTCCTCGGCAGGCTCGGCGAACACTGAAGCTTTCTTT. This translates into CSARVSSAGSANTEAFF.

This clonotype has a count of ten or more. This sequence joins TRBV5-1 and TRBJ2-2; D is unclear. Trimming removed 0 bases from V and 4 bases from J, with 10 bases in between. Germline CDR1 and CDR2: SGHRS and YFSETQ. The length of the CDR3 is 15 residues. The CDR3 region is CASSLAKGSTGELFF. In DNA, the CDR3 is TGCGCCAGCAGCTTGGCCAAGGGAAGCACCGGGGAGCTGTTTTTT.

The chain carries TRBV27 and TRBJ2-7, with D tentatively TRBD1 or TRBD2 (5 bases each). Looked up from germline, CDR1 is MNHEY and CDR2 is SMNVEV (reference sequence). The CDR3 is 15 amino acids. V lost 6 bases, J lost 3 bases, and 18 bases lay in between. This CDR3 reads CASRIAGDGSYEQYF. CDR3 nucleotides: TGTGCCAGCAGGATCGCCGGGGACGGCAGCTACGAGCAGTACTTC.

The sample holds a few counts of this clonotype. This chain joins TRBV10-3 and TRBJ2-5; TRBD2 agrees at 9 bases. Germline lookup yields CDR1 ENHRY and CDR2 SYGVKD. The trim removed 4 bases at V and 4 bases at J, leaving 4 bases unmatched. The CDR3 is 14 residues long. The CDR3 DNA reads TGTGCCATCAGTGGGGGTAGCGGGAGAGAGACCCAGTACTTC. It is translated as CAISGGSGRETQYF.

This clonotype came up a few times. This chain joins TRBV5-1 and TRBJ2-7; tentative D call: TRBD2 (5 bases). Germline V CDR1 and CDR2: SGHRS, YFSETQ. CDR3 size: 15 residues. V lost 4 bases, J lost 6 bases, and 20 bases lay in between. For the CDR3, the DNA is TGCGCCAGCAGCCTCTCGGGGTCAGGATCTTTCGAGCAGTACTTC. This gives the protein CASSLSGSGSFEQYF. Variable domain in full (rest from reference TRBV5-1 and TRBJ2-7): KAGVTQTPRYLIKTRGQQVTLSCSPISGHRSVSWYQQTPGQGLQFLFEYFSETQRNKGNFPGRFSGRQFSNSRSEMNVSTLELGDSALYLCASSLSGSGSFEQYFGPGTRLTVT.

The J gene is TRBJ2-3, the V gene TRBV2, with D hard to call. Germline values: CDR1 SNHLY, CDR2 FYNNEI. Trimming took 8 bases from V and 2 from J, leaving 11 bases between them. The CDR3 extends over 13 amino acids. CDR3 coding DNA: TGTGCCAGCGGGGTACTGGACACAGATACGCAGTATTTT. Its translation: CASGVLDTDTQYF.

CDR3 in DNA: TGTGCCAGCAGTTTAAGCGGTCTACCCAGCGGTGAGCAGTTCTTC. Protein: CASSLSGLPSGEQFF. V is TRBV12-3 or TRBV12-4 and J is TRBJ2-1; possible D gene TRBD2, 5 bases. The V end lost 2 bases, the J end lost 9 bases, and 17 bases lay between the germline ends. The CDR3 has 15 residues.

Many counts were recorded for this clonotype. V gene TRBV12-3 or TRBV12-4 combines with J gene TRBJ1-1; tentatively, D is TRBD1 (6 bases). CDR3 size: 14 residues. V was trimmed by 3 bases and J by 1 base, leaving 9 bases between them. The CDR3 DNA reads as TGTGCCAGCAGTTTCCGGACAGCGAACACTGAAGCTTTCTTT. Its translation: CASSFRTANTEAFF.

The chain couples TRBV20-1 to TRBJ2-7; the match to TRBD1 covers 7 bases. This CDR3 has 14 amino acids. CDR1 is DFQATT and CDR2 is SNEGSKA in the germline V gene (reference sequence). With 4 bases clipped from V and 2 bases from J, the junction kept 8 bases outside the gene matches. CDR3 region: CSAKKTGYTYEQYF. The CDR3 DNA is TGCAGTGCTAAAAAGACAGGGTATACCTACGAGCAGTACTTC.

This clonotype has more than one count but fewer than ten. The genes are TRBV6-1 and TRBJ2-7; 9 bases match TRBD2. CDR1 MNHNS and CDR2 SASEGT come from the germline V gene. Germline trimming cut 4 bases from V and 4 bases from J; bases unmatched to any gene: 8. The CDR3 consists of 15 residues. Written as DNA, the CDR3 is TGTGCCAGCAGTGGGGGTGGGACTAGCTTTTACGAGCAGTACTTC. It encodes CASSGGGTSFYEQYF.

This clonotype was observed at least ten times. The chain carries TRBV15 and TRBJ2-1; 7 bases align to TRBD1. Trimming removed 7 bases from V and 7 bases from J; junction bases left unmatched: 1. This CDR3 region has 11 residues. Germline V gives CDR1 LNHNV, CDR2 YYDKDF (reference sequence). CDR3 amino acids: CATKGANEQFF. The CDR3 bases are TGTGCCACCAAGGGGGCTAATGAGCAGTTCTTC.

This clonotype was counted ten times or more. The rearrangement links TRBV20-1 to TRBJ2-3; D is possibly TRBD1 (5 bases). The CDR3 is 14 residues long. V lost 0 bases to trimming and J lost 2 bases, with 9 bases between them. Germline CDR1 is DFQATT and CDR2 is SNEGSKA (reference sequence). The CDR3 region has the DNA TGCAGTGCTAGAGAACAGGCAGCCACAGATACGCAGTATTTT. This translates into CSAREQAATDTQYF.

Regarding this clonotype: The junction departs from germline at one end; a sequencing error may be responsible. The V call is TRBV28, the J call TRBJ1-4; no firm D call. The germline V gene has CDR1 MDHEN and CDR2 SYDVKM. The CDR3 runs to 11 residues. The CDR3 spells CASSFNDKLFF. The DNA for the CDR3 is TGTGCCAGCAGTTTTAATGACAAACTGTTTTTT.

This clonotype has just a few counts. The J gene is TRBJ2-3, the V gene TRBV5-1, with a weak D call TRBD2 (7 bases). This CDR3 has 15 amino acids. The germline V gene encodes CDR1 SGHRS and CDR2 YFSETQ. The V end was cut by 1 base, the J end by 6 bases, with 15 bases between. As DNA, the CDR3 is TGCGCCAGCAGCTTGACCTCGGGGGGCCCGGATACGCAGTATTTT. As protein: CASSLTSGGPDTQYF.

The chain is built from TRBV20-1 and TRBJ2-5; TRBD1 matches 7 bases. The V and J ends lost 4 bases and 1 base, in that order; junction bases with no gene match: 6. Per the germline V gene, CDR1 is DFQATT and CDR2 is SNEGSKA (reference sequence). This CDR3 has 14 residues. The DNA of the CDR3 is TGCAGTGCTACCAAAGGGACAGTCCAAGAGACCCAGTACTTC. It codes for CSATKGTVQETQYF.

This clonotype was recorded many times. V is TRBV12-3 or TRBV12-4 and J is TRBJ2-7, with TRBD2 matching over 10 bases. Trimming took 2 bases from V and 9 from J; bases not matched to a gene: 10. The CDR3 runs to 15 residues. CDR3 amino acids: CASSLSSGRGSRQYF. CDR3 in DNA: TGTGCCAGCAGTTTATCTAGCGGGAGAGGGTCCCGGCAGTACTTC.

Comment on this clonotype: The missing conserved phenylalanine or tryptophan at the end of this CDR3 makes a read error likely. The rearrangement uses TRBV12-3 or TRBV12-4 and TRBJ1-1; weak D call: TRBD1 (6 bases). There are 14 residues in the CDR3. V dropped 8 bases and J dropped 6 bases, with 19 bases sitting between them. The CDR3 here is CASRSIRSGAEAFL. The CDR3, as DNA: TGTGCCAGCCGTTCGATCAGATCAGGGGCTGAAGCTTTCCTT.

This clonotype was observed many times. J is TRBJ1-2 and V is TRBV12-3 or TRBV12-4; TRBD1 agrees at 9 bases. The ends lost 4 bases at V and 5 bases at J; junction bases unmatched: 8. The length of the CDR3 is 15 residues. The CDR3 coding sequence is TGTGCCAGCAGTTGGGGGACAGGGACTGGGTATGGCTACACCTTC. It encodes CASSWGTGTGYGYTF.

Note on this clonotype: An end of the junction does not agree with germline; a read error may underlie this. This sequence joins TRBV7-8 and TRBJ1-1, with 7 bases lining up with TRBD1. Germline lookup yields CDR1 SGHVS and CDR2 FQNEAQ. The CDR3 extends over 16 amino acids. For the CDR3, the DNA is TGTGTCAGCAGCTTAATGCTGAACAGGGGAAGGACTGAAGCTTTCTTT. Residues: CVSSLMLNRGRTEAFF.

V is TRBV29-1 and J is TRBJ1-1; D unclear. In germline, CDR1 is SQVTM, CDR2 ANQGSEA. This CDR3 contains 12 residues. Trimming shortened V by 3 bases and J by 1 base, and 6 bases separated the two germline ends. CDR3 loop: CSVDPQNTEAFF. The CDR3 DNA follows: TGCAGCGTTGACCCTCAGAACACTGAAGCTTTCTTT.

At least ten counts were recorded for this clonotype. CDR3 DNA sequence: TGTGCCAGCAGCTTGCGGTGGACTGAAGCTTTCTTT. This codes for CASSLRWTEAFF. The chain recombines TRBV7-9 with TRBJ1-1, with D hard to call. The CDR3 totals 12 residues. From germline, CDR1 is SEHNR and CDR2 FQNEAQ (reference sequence). The V gene lost 3 bases and the J gene lost 5 bases, with 7 bases spanning the gap.